A single sample gave rise to the 27 T cell receptor beta chains below, sequenced in a study of cytomegalovirus exposure and HLA in healthy donors (dated 2017 in TCRdb). Libraries were constructed by the immunoSEQ multiplex PCR assay. For the multiplex PCR, a mixture combining 60 forward primers for TCR Vbeta segments and 13 reverse primers for TCR Jbeta segments was used. The table was pulled from immuneACCESS by TCRdb, which kept in-frame rearrangements only. Such tables lose some clones; where checked, under half of the loss comes from unresolved V genes, and the rest has no known cause. The table of this sample itemizes about 51,000 clones. Of the sample, approximately 2.4% is held by the ten largest clones. Input material: PBMCs. These receptors were obtained from a female donor in good health and CMV-seronegative.

V usage is TRBV4-3 and J usage is TRBJ2-1; TRBD2 is a possible D gene (7 bases). CDR3 length: 17 residues. The V end was cut by 3 bases, the J end by 6 bases, with 21 bases between. Germline CDR1 is LGHNA and CDR2 is YSLEER. In DNA form, the CDR3 reads TGCGCCAGCAGCCAGGCATTGCGCGGGGGCCTCGCCAATGAGCAGTTCTTC. This sequence encodes CASSQALRGGLANEQFF.

V gene TRBV5-8 combines with J gene TRBJ1-1; 9 nucleotides match TRBD1. CDR1 and CDR2 (germline): SGHTS, YDEGEE. CDR3 length: 14 residues. V lost 3 bases, J lost 4 bases, and 4 bases stayed unmatched. CDR3 nucleotides: TGTGCCAGCAGCTCTTGGGACAGGGTCACTGAAGCTTTCTTT. This encodes CASSSWDRVTEAFF.

The rearrangement uses TRBV9 and TRBJ1-2; D may be TRBD1 (6 bases). Germline V gene data show CDR1 as SGDLS and CDR2 as YYNGEE. V lost 7 bases to trimming and J lost 8 bases, with 18 bases between them. This CDR3 contains 13 residues. CDR3 DNA sequence: TGTGCCAGCGGGAGGGGGGGAATGCGCGGCTACACCTTC. It encodes CASGRGGMRGYTF.

The chain uses TRBV5-6 and TRBJ2-6; D is unclear. The CDR3 loop spans 17 amino acids. V gave up 0 bases and J gave up 0 bases, with 10 bases separating them. Looked up from germline, CDR1 is SGHDT and CDR2 is YYEEEE. CDR3 residues: CASSLVRQSSGANVLTF. CDR3 sequence (DNA): TGTGCCAGCAGCTTGGTGAGGCAGAGCTCTGGGGCCAACGTCCTGACTTTC.

The J gene is TRBJ2-1, the V gene TRBV5-1, with 8 bases identical to TRBD2. This CDR3 spans 15 amino acids. Losses at the gene ends were 1 base for V and 7 bases for J; bases not matched to a gene: 7. The germline V gene encodes CDR1 SGHRS and CDR2 YFSETQ. This chain's CDR3 is CASSLNSGGPNEQFF. For the CDR3, the DNA is TGCGCCAGCAGCTTGAATTCGGGAGGGCCGAATGAGCAGTTCTTC. Full variable domain (rest looked up from reference TRBV5-1 and TRBJ2-1): KAGVTQTPRYLIKTRGQQVTLSCSPISGHRSVSWYQQTPGQGLQFLFEYFSETQRNKGNFPGRFSGRQFSNSRSEMNVSTLELGDSALYLCASSLNSGGPNEQFFGPGTRLTVL.

V is TRBV9 and J is TRBJ2-2; D gene ambiguous. V was pared by 1 base and J by 2 bases, with 9 bases between. The CDR3 runs to 15 residues. Per germline, CDR1 SGDLS and CDR2 YYNGEE. The CDR3: CASSVSLSNTGELFF. The CDR3 nucleotides read TGTGCCAGCAGCGTAAGCTTATCAAACACCGGGGAGCTGTTTTTT.

CDR3 region: CASSYGGSVGGYTF. The CDR3, as DNA: TGTGCCAGTAGTTACGGGGGGTCAGTTGGAGGCTACACCTTC. The V call is TRBV19, the J call TRBJ1-2; D may be TRBD1 (5 bases). Germline CDR1 and CDR2: LNHDA and SQIVND (reference sequence). Trimming removed 5 bases at V and 8 bases at J, with 18 bases between. The CDR3 spans 14 residues.

This chain joins TRBV14 and TRBJ1-2; D remains unclear. This CDR3 is built from 13 residues. V lost 0 bases, J lost 8 bases, and 10 bases lay in between. Germline loops: CDR1 SGHDN, CDR2 FVKESK. The DNA of the CDR3 is TGTGCCAGCAGCCAAGACCTAGTAAGAGGCTACACCTTC. Its protein is CASSQDLVRGYTF.

This rearrangement joins TRBV6-5 to TRBJ2-7; D is perhaps TRBD2 (6 bases). V was shortened by 4 bases and J by 1 base, with 11 bases between the two germline ends. The CDR3 spans 14 residues. Per the germline V gene, CDR1 is MNHEY and CDR2 is SVGAGI. The CDR3 loop reads CASSSRRESYEQYF. The CDR3 DNA reads as TGTGCCAGCAGTTCGCGACGGGAGTCCTACGAGCAGTACTTC.

The chain links TRBV29-1 to TRBJ2-1; 9 nucleotides match TRBD1. The CDR3 is 12 amino acids. The junction had 6 bases not matched to a gene; V was cut back by 7 bases and J by 8 bases. From germline, CDR1 is SQVTM and CDR2 ANQGSEA. The CDR3 DNA reads as TGCAGCGGGGGGACAGGGTTTCATGAGCAGTTCTTC. Encoded protein: CSGGTGFHEQFF.

The DNA of the CDR3 is TGCGCCACTCACCCAGGTGCAGGGAACACCGGGGAGCTGTTTTTT. It specifies CATHPGAGNTGELFF. The chain recombines TRBV5-1 with TRBJ2-2; D is ambiguous. CDR3 size: 15 residues. The V end was cut by 9 bases, the J end by 1 base, with 16 bases between. Germline CDR1 reads SGHRS; CDR2 reads YFSETQ.

The gene calls are TRBV7-9 and TRBJ2-4; 9 bases are shared with TRBD1. Germline values: CDR1 SEHNR, CDR2 FQNEAQ (reference sequence). The junction had 4 bases not matched to a gene; V was cut back by 7 bases and J by 6 bases. There are 13 residues in the CDR3. For the CDR3, the DNA is TGTGCCAGCAACACAGGGGGCGGAAACATTCAGTACTTC. Its translation: CASNTGGGNIQYF.

This rearrangement joins TRBV4-1 to TRBJ2-3, with TRBD1 matching 7 bases. This CDR3 has 16 residues. V gave up 3 bases and J gave up 5 bases; unmatched junction bases: 11. Per the germline V gene, CDR1 is MGHRA and CDR2 is YSYEKL. The CDR3 nucleotides read TGCGCCAGCAGCCAGACAGGGACACCCCTGGGAGATACGCAGTATTTT. Amino acid sequence: CASSQTGTPLGDTQYF.

This rearrangement joins TRBV6-4 to TRBJ2-7; the D gene is possibly TRBD1 (5 bases). Germline V gene sequence: CDR1 MRHNA, CDR2 SNTAGT. Trimming left V 9 bases short and J 0 bases short, with 18 bases between. This CDR3 contains 15 residues. CDR3 sequence: CARNDDGASSYEQYF. CDR3 DNA: TGTGCCAGAAATGACGATGGGGCCAGCTCCTACGAGCAGTACTTC.

The chain carries TRBV7-3 and TRBJ2-3; 7 nucleotides match TRBD2. V lost 5 bases to trimming and J lost 1 base; unmatched junction nucleotides: 3. This CDR3 has 14 amino acids. CDR1 SGHTA and CDR2 FQGTGA come from the germline V gene. The CDR3 loop is CASSPGGGTDTQYF. CDR3 nucleotide sequence: TGTGCCAGCAGCCCGGGAGGTGGCACAGATACGCAGTATTTT.

The chain carries TRBV30 and TRBJ1-3; 9 nucleotides line up with TRBD1. V dropped 4 bases and J dropped 5; count of bases not matched to a gene: 6. Germline V gives CDR1 GTSNPN, CDR2 SVGIG (reference sequence). This CDR3 comprises 14 residues. CDR3 sequence: CAWNPHRGRNTIYF. The CDR3 nucleotides read TGTGCCTGGAATCCCCACAGGGGGCGAAACACCATATATTTT.

The V call is TRBV11-3, the J call TRBJ2-5, with no clear D. Trimming took 5 bases from V and 2 from J, leaving 9 bases between them. The CDR3 runs 13 residues. Germline lookup yields CDR1 SGHNT and CDR2 YENEEA. The CDR3 sequence is CASSRSLQETQYF. CDR3 in DNA: TGTGCCAGCAGCCGCTCGCTACAAGAGACCCAGTACTTC. The full variable domain, in which reference TRBV11-3 and TRBJ2-5 provide the parts outside the CDR3, is EAGVVQSPRYKIIEKKQPVAFWCNPISGHNTLYWYLQNLGQGPELLIRYENEEAVDDSQLPKDRFSAERLKGVDSTLKIQPAELGDSAVYLCASSRSLQETQYFGPGTRLLVL.

The rearrangement uses TRBV4-3 and TRBJ1-1; D is undetermined. CDR1 is LGHNA, CDR2 YSLEER, per germline. Trimming stripped 0 bases from V and 2 bases from J, with 13 bases between. This CDR3 region has 16 residues. The CDR3 spells CASSQDRRLRNTEAFF. The CDR3, as DNA: TGCGCCAGCAGCCAAGATCGCCGACTCCGAAACACTGAAGCTTTCTTT.

CDR3 sequence: CASSFDWTGSYEQYF. In DNA form, the CDR3 reads TGTGCCAGCAGTTTTGATTGGACAGGGTCCTACGAGCAGTACTTC. The J gene is TRBJ2-7, the V gene TRBV27; 8 bases map to TRBD1. The germline gives CDR1 MNHEY, CDR2 SMNVEV (reference sequence). The length of the CDR3 is 15 residues. The V gene end was trimmed by 3 bases and the J gene end by 1 base; junction bases not matched to a gene: 5.

V is TRBV14 and J is TRBJ2-3; D might be TRBD1 (6 bases). There are 11 residues in the CDR3. V gave up 6 bases and J gave up 6 bases, with 7 bases separating them. From germline, CDR1 is SGHDN and CDR2 FVKESK. The CDR3 here is CASRQGDTQYF. DNA for the CDR3: TGTGCCAGCAGACAGGGTGATACGCAGTATTTT.

The rearrangement uses TRBV19 and TRBJ1-3; D might be TRBD1 (5 bases). Per germline, CDR1 LNHDA and CDR2 SQIVND (reference sequence). The CDR3 is 13 residues long. Between the trimmed V and J ends, which lost 5 bases and 4 bases, there was a span of 9 bases. The CDR3 here is CASSQGGGNTIYF. CDR3 sequence (DNA): TGTGCCAGTAGTCAGGGAGGAGGAAACACCATATATTTT.

The chain is built from TRBV5-1 and TRBJ2-7; possible D gene TRBD2, 6 bases. This CDR3 is 15 amino acids long. Trimming stripped 0 bases from V and 4 bases from J, with 14 bases between. Looked up from germline, CDR1 is SGHRS and CDR2 is YFSETQ. For the CDR3, the DNA is TGCGCCAGCAGCTTGGACTACGGGAGTTCTTACGAGCAGTACTTC. Translating gives CASSLDYGSSYEQYF.

The J gene is TRBJ2-2, the V gene TRBV5-4, with 7 nucleotides matching TRBD1. CDR3 size: 16 residues. Germline CDR1 and CDR2: SGHNT and YYREEE (reference sequence). With V trimmed by 4 bases and J by 0 bases, 6 bases remained unmatched. The CDR3, as DNA: TGTGCCAGCAGCCTAGGGACAGTCGCGAACACCGGGGAGCTGTTTTTT. Protein sequence: CASSLGTVANTGELFF.

V usage is TRBV6-6 and J usage is TRBJ1-3; D uncertain. Germline-derived CDR1 and CDR2 are MNHNY and SVGAGI (reference sequence). Trimming took off 8 bases at V and 4 bases at J, with 15 bases between the two ends. The CDR3 extends over 14 amino acids. This CDR3 is CASSSRSSGNTIYF. The CDR3 DNA sequence: TGTGCCAGCTCGAGCCGGTCGTCGGGAAACACCATATATTTT.

The gene calls are TRBV19 and TRBJ2-7, with 11 bases fitting TRBD2. The germline CDR1 and CDR2 sequences are LNHDA and SQIVND (reference sequence). V lost 3 bases to trimming and J lost 6 bases; unmatched junction nucleotides: 4. The CDR3 has 14 amino acids. The DNA of the CDR3 is TGTGCCAGTAGTATTATACTAGCGGGGGCCGAGCAGTACTTC. This codes for CASSIILAGAEQYF.

CDR3: CASSQVGRAGRDNEQFF. Written as DNA, the CDR3 is TGCGCCAGCAGCCAAGTAGGCCGCGCGGGGAGGGACAATGAGCAGTTCTTC. The chain joins TRBV4-1 to TRBJ2-1; 7 bases align to TRBD2. The CDR3 extends over 17 amino acids. Germline V gives CDR1 MGHRA, CDR2 YSYEKL. With V trimmed by 1 base and J by 5 bases, 11 bases remained unmatched.

The DNA for the CDR3 is TGTGCCAGCAGCTTAGTAGCAGGGCCCAATCAGCCCCAGCATTTT. Residues: CASSLVAGPNQPQHF. The chain couples TRBV7-2 to TRBJ1-5; D is possibly TRBD1 (5 bases). Germline values: CDR1 SGHTA, CDR2 FQGNSA. The CDR3 runs to 15 residues. The V end lost 1 base, the J end lost 3 bases, and 10 bases lay between the germline ends.